This entry lists 31 T cell receptor beta chains sequenced from one sample in a study of OX40 agonist ivuxolimab in advanced cancers. TCRdb's table, derived via immunoSEQ multiplex PCR, lists solely in-frame clones and lacks some. This sample yields some 49,000 clones, of which roughly 80% are seen a single time; approximately 4.1% belongs to the top ten. The sequenced sample was CD4+ or CD8+ T cells sorted from blood, obtained in a trial of the OX40 agonist ivuxolimab. Receptor source: an adult with an advanced solid tumor such as melanoma, head and neck, liver or kidney cancer.

V usage is TRBV5-8 and J usage is TRBJ1-6; the match to TRBD1 covers 9 bases. CDR3 length: 15 amino acids. V trimming: 5 bases; J trimming: 10 bases; junction bases outside the gene matches: 10. The germline CDR1 and CDR2 sequences are SGHTS and YDEGEE. CDR3 sequence (DNA): TGTGCCAGCAGATCTCCGGGACAGGGTCCCTCACCCCTCCACTTT. Translation gives CASRSPGQGPSPLHF. Looking up the rest from reference TRBV5-8 and TRBJ1-6 gives the full variable domain: EAGVTQSPTHLIKTRGQQATLRCSPISGHTSVYWYQQALGLGLQFLLWYDEGEERNRGNFPPRFSGRQFPNYSSELNVNALELEDSALYLCASRSPGQGPSPLHFGNGTRLTVT.

The rearrangement joins TRBV9 to TRBJ2-5; D is possibly TRBD1 (6 bases). CDR3 length: 15 residues. The V end was cut by 4 bases, the J end by 4 bases, with 17 bases between. CDR1 is SGDLS, CDR2 YYNGEE, per germline. This CDR3 is CASSSPNRAGETQYF. Here the CDR3 DNA reads TGTGCCAGCAGCTCACCGAACAGGGCCGGAGAGACCCAGTACTTC.

V is TRBV11-2 and J is TRBJ2-3; D is uncertain. Trimming cost V 5 bases and J 1 base, with 13 bases left between them. The CDR3 spans 15 residues. From germline, CDR1 is SGHAT and CDR2 FQNNGV. The CDR3: CASSLARLGTDTQYF. CDR3 nucleotides: TGTGCCAGCAGCCTCGCGAGGTTGGGCACAGATACGCAGTATTTT.

The chain links TRBV7-2 to TRBJ1-6; 7 bases agree with TRBD1. CDR1 and CDR2 from the germline V gene are SGHTA and FQGNSA. This CDR3 comprises 16 residues. The V segment lost 1 base and the J segment 7 bases; nucleotides outside the gene matches: 7. The CDR3 nucleotides are TGTGCCAGCAGCTTAGGATCACAGGGGCTCAATTCACCCCTCCACTTT. This codes for CASSLGSQGLNSPLHF.

CDR3 nucleotides: TGCGCCAGCAGCTCCCAGGGTGTCGCTGAAGCTTTCTTT. Protein: CASSSQGVAEAFF. This rearrangement joins TRBV5-1 to TRBJ1-1; D may be TRBD1 (5 bases). CDR3 size: 13 residues. Germline V CDR1 and CDR2: SGHRS, YFSETQ. Trimming stripped 3 bases from V and 6 bases from J, with 12 bases between.

The genes are TRBV11-2 and TRBJ2-7; either TRBD1 or TRBD2 may supply D (7 bases each). Trimming stripped 0 bases from V and 7 bases from J, with 16 bases between. The germline CDR1 and CDR2 sequences are SGHAT and FQNNGV. The CDR3 covers 15 residues. The CDR3 sequence is CASSLESGGLMEQYF. CDR3 nucleotide sequence: TGTGCCAGCAGCTTAGAATCAGGGGGACTAATGGAGCAGTACTTC.

The V and J genes are TRBV11-3 and TRBJ2-2, with D maybe TRBD2 (5 bases). The CDR3 consists of 13 residues. CDR1 is SGHNT, CDR2 YENEEA, per germline. V lost 3 bases and J 11 bases, leaving 13 bases between the germline ends. Here the CDR3 DNA reads TGTGCCAGCAGCTTTAGACTAACTGGCGAGCTGTTTTTT. Translating gives CASSFRLTGELFF.

The chain employs TRBV28 and TRBJ2-7; D is uncertain. The CDR3 covers 13 residues. Germline CDR1 is MDHEN and CDR2 is SYDVKM. Trimming took off 7 bases at V and 2 bases at J, with 12 bases between the two ends. This chain's CDR3 is CASIGTLAYEQYF. CDR3 in DNA: TGTGCCAGCATTGGTACGTTAGCCTACGAGCAGTACTTC.

The chain employs TRBV5-6 and TRBJ2-4; D may be TRBD1 (6 bases). Trimming pared 3 bases from V and 8 bases from J, leaving 15 bases between. The length of the CDR3 is 14 residues. CDR1 is SGHDT and CDR2 is YYEEEE in the germline V gene. The CDR3 DNA reads as TGTGCCAGCAGCTCCTTAGCAGGGGAAGACATTCAGTACTTC. Translation: CASSSLAGEDIQYF.

The genes are TRBV5-5 and TRBJ1-1; TRBD1 aligns across 7 bases. CDR3 length: 12 amino acids. With V trimmed by 4 bases and J by 7 bases, 4 bases remained unmatched. Germline V gene data show CDR1 as SGHKS and CDR2 as YYEKEE (reference sequence). CDR3 sequence: CASSLQGNEAFF. As DNA, the CDR3 is TGTGCCAGCAGCCTACAGGGGAATGAAGCTTTCTTT. Supplemented by reference TRBV5-5 and TRBJ1-1, the full variable domain reads DAGVTQSPTHLIKTRGQQVTLRCSPISGHKSVSWYQQVLGQGPQFIFQYYEKEERGRGNFPDRFSARQFPNYSSELNVNALLLGDSALYLCASSLQGNEAFFGQGTRLTVV.

This rearrangement joins TRBV6-4 to TRBJ2-1, with D perhaps given as TRBD1 or TRBD2 (5 bases each). The V end was cut by 4 bases, the J end by 9 bases, with 19 bases between. CDR1 is MRHNA, CDR2 SNTAGT, per germline. This CDR3 has 15 residues. CDR3 nucleotides: TGTGCCAGCAGTGCCACGGGCGGTACTAGGGGTGAGCAGTTCTTC. It encodes CASSATGGTRGEQFF.

CDR3 nucleotides: TGTGCCAGCAGCCCTTGGGACACCAAATATGGCTACACCTTC. Amino acid sequence: CASSPWDTKYGYTF. The rearrangement links TRBV28 to TRBJ1-2; D is perhaps TRBD1 (6 bases). Per germline, CDR1 MDHEN and CDR2 SYDVKM. V was shortened by 6 bases and J by 5 bases, with 16 bases between the two germline ends. The CDR3 loop spans 14 amino acids.

V gene TRBV11-2 combines with J gene TRBJ1-6; maybe TRBD1 (6 bases). Germline CDR1 and CDR2: SGHAT and FQNNGV. Trimming stripped 2 bases from V and 10 bases from J, with 12 bases between. The CDR3 extends over 14 amino acids. The CDR3 loop is CASSLLGARSPLHF. In nucleotides, the CDR3 is TGTGCCAGCAGCTTATTGGGGGCTCGCTCACCCCTCCACTTT. Based on the CDR3 plus reference TRBV11-2 and TRBJ1-6, the full variable domain is EAGVAQSPRYKIIEKRQSVAFWCNPISGHATLYWYQQILGQGPKLLIQFQNNGVVDDSQLPKDRFSAERLKGVDSTLKIQPAKLEDSAVYLCASSLLGARSPLHFGNGTRLTVT.

This clone was counted only a few times. This chain joins TRBV28 and TRBJ1-5, with 8 bases aligning to TRBD1. CDR1 MDHEN and CDR2 SYDVKM come from the germline V gene. This CDR3 contains 14 residues. J was trimmed by 7 bases and V by 5 bases; bases with no gene match: 7. In DNA form, the CDR3 reads TGTGCCAGCAGTACAGGACAGGGCCGACAGCCCCAGCATTTT. This sequence encodes CASSTGQGRQPQHF.

This clone appeared a single time. This chain uses TRBV28 with TRBJ1-6; D is uncertain. Germline V gene data show CDR1 as MDHEN and CDR2 as SYDVKM. The CDR3 spans 16 residues. The V and J ends lost 7 bases and 0 bases respectively, with 13 bases between them. This CDR3 reads CASNFGLGSYNSPLHF. CDR3 sequence (DNA): TGTGCCAGCAACTTTGGACTTGGCTCCTATAATTCACCCCTCCACTTT. The full variable domain, in which reference TRBV28 and TRBJ1-6 provide the parts outside the CDR3, is DVKVTQSSRYLVKRTGEKVFLECVQDMDHENMFWYRQDPGLGLRLIYFSYDVKMKEKGDIPEGYSVSREKKERFSLILESASTNQTSMYLCASNFGLGSYNSPLHFGNGTRLTVT.

DNA of the CDR3: TGTGCCAGCAGTTACGAGAGGACAGGGTACGAGCAGTACTTC. Translated, it gives CASSYERTGYEQYF. V gene TRBV6-5 combines with J gene TRBJ2-7; 8 positions match TRBD1. Germline V gives CDR1 MNHEY, CDR2 SVGAGI. This CDR3 has 14 residues. V shed 2 bases, J shed 4 bases, and the junction held 4 bases outside the gene matches.

The chain combines TRBV15 with TRBJ1-6; the D is unclear. The CDR3 is 13 residues long. Trimming left V 3 bases short and J 8 bases short, with 8 bases between. Germline CDR1 reads LNHNV; CDR2 reads YYDKDF (reference sequence). Here the CDR3 reads CATSSDRYSPLHF. The DNA of the CDR3 is TGTGCCACCAGCAGCGACCGGTATTCACCCCTCCACTTT.

This chain connects TRBV7-9 to TRBJ1-2; tentative D call: TRBD1 (5 bases). V was pared by 6 bases and J by 4 bases, with 12 bases between. CDR1 is SEHNR and CDR2 is FQNEAQ in the germline V gene (reference sequence). The CDR3 is 13 residues long. CDR3 residues: CASRPDSSYGYTF. The CDR3 DNA is TGTGCCAGCAGGCCAGACAGCTCCTATGGCTACACCTTC.

The CDR3 sequence: CASRTNREAYEQYF. As DNA, the CDR3 is TGTGCCAGTAGGACGAACAGGGAGGCCTACGAGCAGTACTTC. The V call is TRBV19, the J call TRBJ2-7, with D perhaps TRBD1 or TRBD2 (6 bases each). V was shortened by 6 bases and J by 2 bases, with 14 bases between the two germline ends. This CDR3 has 14 residues. Germline V gene sequence: CDR1 LNHDA, CDR2 SQIVND (reference sequence).

The chain employs TRBV19 and TRBJ1-2; 10 bases fit TRBD1. Per the germline V gene, CDR1 is LNHDA and CDR2 is SQIVND (reference sequence). The CDR3 has 17 amino acids. V lost 7 bases and J lost 0; bases outside the gene matches: 11. Here the CDR3 DNA reads TGTGCCAGTACCAAAAAGACAGGGGGCTACACTAACTATGGCTACACCTTC. Translated: CASTKKTGGYTNYGYTF.

The V and J genes are TRBV4-1 and TRBJ1-2; D might be TRBD1 (5 bases). This CDR3 spans 14 amino acids. Germline loops: CDR1 MGHRA, CDR2 YSYEKL. V was shortened by 8 bases and J by 4 bases, with 17 bases between the two germline ends. CDR3 DNA sequence: TGCGCCAGCCGCGCGCCAGGGAGTACCTATGGCTACACCTTC. Translating gives CASRAPGSTYGYTF.

The rearrangement links TRBV28 to TRBJ1-4, with unresolved D. CDR3 length equals 12 residues. The V gene's germline CDR1 is MDHEN and CDR2 SYDVKM. Between the trimmed V and J ends, which lost 6 bases and 5 bases, there was a span of 7 bases. This CDR3 reads CASRGGNEKLFF. The CDR3 bases are TGTGCCAGCAGGGGAGGGAATGAAAAACTGTTTTTT.

The rearrangement links TRBV19 to TRBJ1-4; 11 nucleotides match TRBD1. This CDR3 region has 15 residues. Germline V CDR1 and CDR2: LNHDA, SQIVND (reference sequence). J was trimmed by 8 bases and V by 5 bases; bases with no gene match: 7. The CDR3 reads CASSSPGQGDEKLFF. Written as DNA, the CDR3 is TGTGCCAGTAGTTCGCCGGGACAGGGGGACGAAAAACTGTTTTTT.

This clone was counted only a few times. The chain is built from TRBV2 and TRBJ1-5; possibly TRBD1 for D (6 bases). The germline V gene has CDR1 SNHLY and CDR2 FYNNEI. This CDR3 region has 15 residues. Trimming left V 0 bases short and J 6 bases short, with 12 bases between. In DNA, the CDR3 is TGTGCCAGCAGTGAAGCGCTTCAGGGGACTCAGCCCCAGCATTTT. Translating gives CASSEALQGTQPQHF.

J is TRBJ2-1 and V is TRBV7-3, with TRBD2 as a possible D gene (6 bases). Germline lookup yields CDR1 SGHTA and CDR2 FQGTGA. V was cut by 0 bases and J by 10 bases, with 10 bases left in between. CDR3 size: 13 residues. In nucleotides, the CDR3 is TGTGCCAGCAGCTTAACACGGACTACGGAGCAGTTCTTC. Its translation is CASSLTRTTEQFF.

The chain is built from TRBV6-6 and TRBJ2-1; the match to TRBD2 covers 11 bases. CDR3 size: 15 residues. CDR1 MNHNY and CDR2 SVGAGI come from the germline V gene (reference sequence). V lost 5 bases and J lost 3; bases outside the gene matches: 3. The CDR3 sequence is CASSNLAGGYNEQFF. CDR3 coding DNA: TGTGCCAGCAGTAACCTAGCGGGGGGCTACAATGAGCAGTTCTTC.

This chain's CDR3 is CASSVARGKYNEQFF. The CDR3 DNA reads as TGTGCCAGCAGCGTTGCGCGGGGGAAATACAATGAGCAGTTCTTC. V usage is TRBV9 and J usage is TRBJ2-1, with TRBD2 matching over 7 bases. Per the germline V gene, CDR1 is SGDLS and CDR2 is YYNGEE. The CDR3 covers 15 residues. After removal of 2 bases from V and 4 bases from J, the junction contained 6 bases not matched to a gene.

This rearrangement joins TRBV6-5 to TRBJ2-5; no definite D call. Germline CDR1 reads MNHEY; CDR2 reads SVGAGI. The V end was cut by 6 bases, the J end by 2 bases, with 13 bases between. The CDR3 has 14 amino acids. This CDR3 is CASSDRSTQETQYF. The CDR3 coding sequence is TGTGCCAGCAGCGACCGGTCCACTCAAGAGACCCAGTACTTC.

The chain has TRBV6-5 and TRBJ2-7, with 9 bases aligning to TRBD1. Germline V gene data show CDR1 as MNHEY and CDR2 as SVGAGI. The V and J ends lost 6 bases and 4 bases, in that order; junction bases with no gene match: 7. The length of the CDR3 is 14 residues. The CDR3 nucleotides are TGTGCCAGCAGCTCCGGGACAGGGTCATACGAGCAGTACTTC. Protein sequence: CASSSGTGSYEQYF.

This rearrangement joins TRBV5-8 to TRBJ2-3; 7 nucleotides align to TRBD2. The CDR3 totals 16 residues. The V segment lost 4 bases and the J segment 2 bases; nucleotides outside the gene matches: 10. CDR1 SGHTS and CDR2 YDEGEE come from the germline V gene. CDR3 bases: TGTGCCAGCAGCCTGAAGACTAGCAGCTACACAGATACGCAGTATTTT. This sequence encodes CASSLKTSSYTDTQYF.

The chain recombines TRBV18 with TRBJ2-3; the match to TRBD1 covers 7 bases. CDR1 KGHSH and CDR2 LQKENI come from the germline V gene. J gave up 3 bases and V 1 base, and 4 bases lay outside the gene matches. This CDR3 spans 15 amino acids. The CDR3 sequence: CASSPQGARTDTQYF. In DNA, the CDR3 is TGTGCCAGCTCACCACAGGGGGCGAGGACAGATACGCAGTATTTT.